A selection of T cell receptor beta chains follows, all from one sample in a study of CD8+ T cells in alopecia areata. Profiling relied on immunoSEQ multiplex PCR, and the TCRdb table lists in-frame clones only, not all of them. The top ten hold approximately 3.4% of the sample, which has about 200,000 clones, 60% seen once. Material: CD4+ T cells sorted from blood, obtained at week 4, from a patient treated with tofacitinib. The receptors shown here come from a human donor with alopecia areata. CDR3s include the opening cysteine and the closing phenylalanine or tryptophan. The order of the fields is V gene, CDR3 protein.

TRBV4-1 | CASSQDIGSLVTQYF
TRBV5-4 | CASSETGVNTEAFF
TRBV4-1 | CASSQPTNRNTQYF
TRBV30 | CARGASRSHGYTF
TRBV27 | CASSLRGRGRGGTEAFF
TRBV29-1 | CSVSPKTVNTEAFF
TRBV4-2 | CASSQGVGNQPQHF
TRBV30 | CAWSRGIGYTEAFF
TRBV14 | CASRGDTEAFF
TRBV20-1 | CSGLLRVEQYF
TRBV20-1 | CSASSENIQYF
TRBV10-3 | CAIRATADSPKRANVLTF
TRBV30 | CAWSVGTGTEQYF
TRBV29-1 | CSVERGFPFYEQYF
TRBV30 | CAWSPDYNEQFF
TRBV4-2 | CASSQASFGEGNTEAFF
TRBV10-3 | CAIRQASGNQPQHF
TRBV19 | CASRPPPGQHNSPLHF
TRBV6-1 | CASSEGGDRGTGGYTF
TRBV4-1 | CASSQQMTEPTYEQYF
TRBV29-1 | CSAGGARGGPKNTEAFF
TRBV5-1 | CASARGTNANYGYTF
TRBV29-1 | CSVSGTAPEAFF
TRBV2 | CASSGDGTYGYTF
TRBV7-9 | CASSLPWGSDYYGYTF
TRBV29-1 | CSVKDMATEQYF
TRBV11-1 | CASSLAGLDADTQYF
TRBV30 | CAWRIQGTDSGYTF
TRBV6-5 | CAIGNTIYF
TRBV30 | CAWNLFHQPQHF
TRBV30 | CAWRRTGGGELFF
TRBV9 | CASSVVERGPQFF
TRBV29-1 | CSVEGGAEAFF
TRBV20-1 | CSAVVRETQYF
TRBV28 | CASSTAARGGLMRETQYF
TRBV2 | CASIPLLGPEQYF
TRBV9 | CASSVGRVSYEQYF
TRBV23-1 | CASSGTGGSAEPQHF
TRBV28 | CASSDVAGVGNTIYF
TRBV28 | CASSFFNYGYTF
TRBV5-1 | CASSLDSRADTQYF
TRBV7-9 | CASSGGQGSNKQFF
TRBV27 | CASSPMVNTEAFF
TRBV6-5 | CASSRGQGQPQHF
TRBV2 | CASSVNEQFF
TRBV30 | CAWSPRTGNEKLFF